Below are 28 T cell receptor beta chains sequenced from a single sample in a study of beta chain features in type 1 diabetes. The isolated RNA, all of it, was reverse transcribed, so expressed TCRB transcripts were what got sequenced. The repertoire was sequenced with immunoSEQ multiplex PCR; TCRdb's copy has only in-frame clones and lacks some. The profile covers 300,000 to 350,000 clones, with 15% to 20% appearing a single time and around 0.044% taken by the ten largest. The sequencing input was naive CD4+ T cells from blood. The source is a woman younger than 35 in good health.

This clone was detected a few times. This rearrangement joins TRBV5-1 to TRBJ2-7; D call uncertain. Germline CDR1 reads SGHRS; CDR2 reads YFSETQ. The germline V and J ends were trimmed by 0 bases and 4 bases, with 8 bases remaining between them. The CDR3 loop spans 13 amino acids. CDR3 region: CASSLGAMYEQYF. The CDR3 nucleotides read TGCGCCAGCAGCTTGGGGGCTATGTACGAGCAGTACTTC.

The chain links TRBV18 to TRBJ2-1; 16 nucleotides line up with TRBD2. Losses at the gene ends were 3 bases for V and 9 bases for J; bases not matched to a gene: 5. Germline values: CDR1 KGHSH, CDR2 LQKENI. The CDR3 extends over 16 amino acids. CDR3 protein: CASSPPGLAGGGEQFF. DNA for the CDR3: TGTGCCAGCTCACCCCCGGGACTAGCGGGAGGGGGTGAGCAGTTCTTC.

V gene TRBV5-1 combines with J gene TRBJ2-1; 9 bases agree with TRBD2. Per germline, CDR1 SGHRS and CDR2 YFSETQ. The CDR3 consists of 16 residues. Trimming at V came to 4 bases and at J to 0 bases, leaving 5 bases not matched to a gene. The CDR3, as DNA: TGCGCCAGCAGCCCGGGACTAGCCAACTCCTACAATGAGCAGTTCTTC. This gives the protein CASSPGLANSYNEQFF.

The V gene is TRBV30, the J gene TRBJ1-1; 11 bases are a match to TRBD1. This CDR3 is built from 13 residues. J was trimmed by 7 bases and V by 6 bases; bases with no gene match: 7. Germline V gene lookup returns CDR1 GTSNPN and CDR2 SVGIG (reference sequence). The CDR3 coding sequence is TGTGCCTGCATGGGACAGGGGGGCGATGAAGCTTTCTTT. Its translation: CACMGQGGDEAFF.

This chain links TRBV7-9 with TRBJ2-1, with 14 nucleotides matching TRBD2. V gave up 5 bases and J gave up 5 bases; unmatched junction bases: 5. CDR1 and CDR2 from the germline V gene are SEHNR and FQNEAQ (reference sequence). The CDR3 length is 16 residues. CDR3 nucleotide sequence: TGTGCCAGCAGCCGGCCGGGACTAGCGGGAGACAATGAGCAGTTCTTC. Translation: CASSRPGLAGDNEQFF.

V and J are TRBV9 and TRBJ2-7; 9 bases match TRBD1. The V gene end was trimmed by 4 bases and the J gene end by 6 bases; junction bases not matched to a gene: 17. Germline V gives CDR1 SGDLS, CDR2 YYNGEE. This CDR3 spans 17 amino acids. The CDR3 loop reads CASSLNHGGTGLGEQYF. The CDR3 DNA is TGTGCCAGCAGCCTCAATCATGGTGGGACAGGGCTGGGCGAGCAGTACTTC.

The rearrangement joins TRBV11-2 to TRBJ2-1, with TRBD2 matching over 7 bases. CDR1 is SGHAT, CDR2 FQNNGV, per germline. V lost 2 bases to trimming and J lost 4 bases; unmatched junction nucleotides: 8. The CDR3 has 16 residues. The CDR3 loop is CASSLLGLAAYNEQFF. In nucleotides, the CDR3 is TGTGCCAGCAGCTTATTGGGGCTAGCGGCTTACAATGAGCAGTTCTTC.

V is TRBV5-1 and J is TRBJ1-4, with D possibly being TRBD1 (5 bases). CDR3 length: 15 residues. Trimming cost V 4 bases and J 0 bases, with 10 bases left between them. The germline gives CDR1 SGHRS, CDR2 YFSETQ. The CDR3 region has the DNA TGCGCCAGCAGCGACACAGGTGCAACTAATGAAAAACTGTTTTTT. This encodes CASSDTGATNEKLFF.

V is TRBV30 and J is TRBJ2-7; TRBD1 matches at 9 bases. Germline CDR1 GTSNPN, CDR2 SVGIG (reference sequence). The V gene end was trimmed by 2 bases and the J gene end by 4 bases; junction bases not matched to a gene: 9. The CDR3 covers 15 residues. DNA for the CDR3: TGTGCCTGGAGTTCACCCGGGACAGGGCCATACGAGCAGTACTTC. This sequence encodes CAWSSPGTGPYEQYF. The variable domain in full, with the rest retrieved from reference TRBV30 and TRBJ2-7, is SQTIHQWPATLVQPVGSPLSLECTVEGTSNPNLYWYRQAAGRGLQLLFYSVGIGQISSEVPQNLSASRPQDRQFILSSKKLLLSDSGFYLCAWSSPGTGPYEQYFGPGTRLTVT.

The gene calls are TRBV9 and TRBJ2-3; TRBD2 matches at 8 bases. Germline lookup yields CDR1 SGDLS and CDR2 YYNGEE. CDR3 length equals 15 residues. V shed 4 bases, J shed 4 bases, and the junction held 8 bases outside the gene matches. The CDR3 is CASSLRAGVADTQYF. The CDR3 DNA is TGTGCCAGCAGCCTCAGAGCGGGGGTCGCAGATACGCAGTATTTT.

The CDR3 reads CASSLQMNTEAFF. The CDR3 DNA follows: TGTGCCAGCAGCTTACAGATGAACACTGAAGCTTTCTTT. This chain uses TRBV11-2 with TRBJ1-1, with D uncertain. Trimming left V 2 bases short and J 0 bases short, with 4 bases between. The CDR3 covers 13 residues. Germline values: CDR1 SGHAT, CDR2 FQNNGV.

A few counts support this clone. The sample carries other DNA sequences with the same CDR3. The chain employs TRBV5-1 and TRBJ1-1, with TRBD1 matching 9 bases. CDR3 length: 15 residues. Germline assignment: CDR1 SGHRS and CDR2 YFSETQ. V was clipped by 3 bases and J by 0 bases; unmatched bases: 3. The CDR3 region has the DNA TGCGCCAGCAGCTCTGGACAGGGGATGAACACTGAAGCTTTCTTT. Amino acid sequence: CASSSGQGMNTEAFF.

This clone was seen more than once but under ten times. The rearrangement uses TRBV5-1 and TRBJ2-7, with D maybe TRBD1 (5 bases). V was cut by 2 bases and J by 4 bases, with 13 bases left in between. Germline CDR1 SGHRS, CDR2 YFSETQ. The CDR3 contains 14 residues. The CDR3 protein is CASSLLRVRYEQYF. CDR3 bases: TGCGCCAGCAGCTTACTCAGGGTAAGATACGAGCAGTACTTC.

The chain recombines TRBV18 with TRBJ2-3, with TRBD1 identical over 7 bases. Unmatched junction bases numbered 7, after V lost 6 bases and J lost 1 base. Per germline, CDR1 KGHSH and CDR2 LQKENI. This CDR3 region has 15 residues. The CDR3 sequence: CASSSNRGGTDTQYF. CDR3 nucleotides: TGTGCCAGCTCGTCAAACAGGGGCGGCACAGATACGCAGTATTTT.

This clone was seen a handful of times. The V and J genes are TRBV30 and TRBJ1-1; D is uncertain. Germline lookup yields CDR1 GTSNPN and CDR2 SVGIG (reference sequence). V shed 2 bases and J shed 11 bases, with 15 bases lying between them. This CDR3 spans 12 amino acids. This CDR3 reads CAWSQSKSGAFF. In nucleotides, the CDR3 is TGTGCCTGGAGTCAGTCAAAAAGTGGTGCTTTCTTT.

This clone was observed a handful of times. The V and J genes are TRBV11-2 and TRBJ1-2; 8 bases align to TRBD1. CDR3 length: 14 residues. The germline V gene encodes CDR1 SGHAT and CDR2 FQNNGV. The junction had 4 bases not matched to a gene; V was cut back by 1 base and J by 6 bases. The CDR3 protein is CASSLVQGADGYTF. The DNA of the CDR3 is TGTGCCAGCAGCTTAGTGCAGGGGGCCGATGGCTACACCTTC.

This rearrangement joins TRBV6-6 to TRBJ2-1; TRBD2 matches 15 bases. The CDR3 has 16 residues. Trimming cost V 6 bases and J 10 bases; bases outside gene matches: 10. Germline values: CDR1 MNHNY, CDR2 SVGAGI (reference sequence). The CDR3 region is CASSSTAGTSGGEQFF. The CDR3 region has the DNA TGTGCCAGCAGCTCCACCGCCGGGACTAGCGGGGGGGAGCAGTTCTTC.

The sample holds a few counts of this clone. This sequence joins TRBV7-9 and TRBJ2-7; 10 positions match TRBD2. The CDR3 loop spans 15 amino acids. The V gene's germline CDR1 is SEHNR and CDR2 FQNEAQ (reference sequence). Losses at the gene ends were 5 bases for V and 2 bases for J; bases not matched to a gene: 6. CDR3 loop: CASSPPSGSPYEQYF. DNA for the CDR3: TGTGCCAGCAGCCCACCTAGCGGGAGCCCCTACGAGCAGTACTTC.

This chain links TRBV18 with TRBJ2-7, with TRBD2 identical over 8 bases. CDR1 and CDR2 from the germline V gene are KGHSH and LQKENI. CDR3 length: 15 residues. The V gene end was trimmed by 3 bases and the J gene end by 4 bases; junction bases not matched to a gene: 8. CDR3: CASSPAAGDLYEQYF. CDR3 nucleotide sequence: TGTGCCAGCTCACCGGCAGCGGGGGACCTATACGAGCAGTACTTC.

The V call is TRBV6-6, the J call TRBJ2-7; D is possibly TRBD1 (6 bases). CDR1 MNHNY and CDR2 SVGAGI come from the germline V gene (reference sequence). Trimming took off 2 bases at V and 6 bases at J, with 11 bases between the two ends. The CDR3 totals 13 residues. The CDR3 coding sequence is TGTGCCAGCAGTTACAACAGAGGGGGCGAGCAGTACTTC. It specifies CASSYNRGGEQYF.

The rearrangement uses TRBV29-1 and TRBJ1-2, with D possibly TRBD1 on 5 matching bases. The CDR3 sequence is 14 residues long. V lost 0 bases and J 1 base, leaving 9 bases between the germline ends. The germline V gene encodes CDR1 SQVTM and CDR2 ANQGSEA. CDR3 region: CSVEDRGGNYGYTF. The CDR3 bases are TGCAGCGTTGAAGATAGGGGCGGTAACTATGGCTACACCTTC. The full variable domain, rest sourced from reference TRBV29-1 and TRBJ1-2, is SAVISQKPSRDICQRGTSLTIQCQVDSQVTMMFWYRQQPGQSLTLIATANQGSEATYESGFVIDKFPISRPNLTFSTLTVSNMSPEDSSIYLCSVEDRGGNYGYTFGSGTRLTVV.

The chain has TRBV4-1 and TRBJ2-3, with TRBD2 matching over 8 bases. The CDR3 has 15 amino acids. V was clipped by 2 bases and J by 2 bases; unmatched bases: 3. The germline CDR1 and CDR2 sequences are MGHRA and YSYEKL. The CDR3 sequence: CASSQLAGTTDTQYF. In DNA form, the CDR3 reads TGCGCCAGCAGCCAACTAGCGGGTACCACAGATACGCAGTATTTT.

This clone was seen a handful of times. The genes are TRBV4-2 and TRBJ2-5; 11 bases map to TRBD2. Germline V gives CDR1 LGHNA, CDR2 YNFKEQ. V shed 0 bases and J 3 bases; nucleotides not matched to a gene: 9. The CDR3 sequence is 18 residues long. The CDR3 is CASSQDPGLAVPEETQYF. Written as DNA, the CDR3 is TGTGCCAGCAGCCAAGATCCGGGACTAGCGGTTCCTGAAGAGACCCAGTACTTC.

V gene TRBV5-1 combines with J gene TRBJ2-7; D gene unclear. This CDR3 is built from 12 residues. Germline-derived CDR1 and CDR2 are SGHRS and YFSETQ. The V end lost 0 bases, the J end lost 6 bases, and 7 bases lay between the germline ends. The CDR3 spells CASSLEAGEQYF. As DNA, the CDR3 is TGCGCCAGCAGCTTGGAGGCAGGCGAGCAGTACTTC.

This chain joins TRBV5-1 and TRBJ2-3, with TRBD2 matching 10 bases. Losses at the gene ends were 0 bases for V and 4 bases for J; bases not matched to a gene: 5. The CDR3 totals 16 residues. CDR1 and CDR2 (germline): SGHRS, YFSETQ. The CDR3 region is CASSLVTAGGADTQYF. As DNA, the CDR3 is TGCGCCAGCAGCTTGGTAACAGCGGGGGGGGCAGATACGCAGTATTTT.

The V and J genes are TRBV7-9 and TRBJ2-3; 7 bases fit TRBD2. The J segment lost 2 bases and the V segment lost 5 bases, leaving 4 bases of the junction unmatched. Per the germline V gene, CDR1 is SEHNR and CDR2 is FQNEAQ (reference sequence). CDR3 length: 14 residues. CDR3 bases: TGTGCCAGCAGCATGACTAGCCTCACAGATACGCAGTATTTT. Translating gives CASSMTSLTDTQYF.

The chain is built from TRBV4-2 and TRBJ1-1; D gene unclear. V was shortened by 5 bases and J by 3 bases, with 16 bases between the two germline ends. There are 15 residues in the CDR3. CDR1 LGHNA and CDR2 YNFKEQ come from the germline V gene. The CDR3 DNA reads TGTGCCAGCAGCAAGACCTTCCAGGCAGACACTGAAGCTTTCTTT. It codes for CASSKTFQADTEAFF.

The chain carries TRBV30 and TRBJ1-1; D remains unclear. The CDR3 is 14 residues long. V gave up 3 bases and J gave up 1 base, with 12 bases separating them. In germline, CDR1 is GTSNPN, CDR2 SVGIG (reference sequence). The CDR3 protein is CAWRVKTTNTEAFF. The CDR3 DNA sequence: TGTGCCTGGAGGGTAAAAACAACGAACACTGAAGCTTTCTTT.